This T cell receptor (beta chain) was obtained from a study of T cell repertoires in cytomegalovirus infection. Study-level information: Carrying CMV and the relevant HLA type showed in public TCR beta signatures. Study-level points and caveats: Of the TCR beta families, the public ones yielded a cumulative frequency that identified carriers of CMV plus the relevant HLA. In two of eight donors, the top clonotype was HLA-C-restricted CMV-specific.

This clonotype was seen many times. What it binds is not known. TCRdb redid the calling of the reads with MiXCR, one entry per CDR3 protein. The sample includes fewer than 250,000 distinct CDR3 sequences, about 12% seen only once; the top ten take 1.5% to 2%. Germline assignment: CDR1 SGHVS and CDR2 FQNEAQ. This CDR3 spans 15 amino acids. Trimming took off 5 bases at V and 5 bases at J, with 16 bases between the two ends. The source is a human donor in good health (CMV status not recorded). Some clones in this sample may be carry-over from other donors' samples. Input material: PBMCs. The rearrangement links TRBV7-8 to TRBJ1-5; TRBD1 is a possible D gene (5 bases). The CDR3: CASSRQVGPYQPQHF. The CDR3 bases are TGTGCCAGCAGCCGCCAAGTGGGGCCCTATCAGCCCCAGCATTTT.